The clone carrying this T cell receptor (beta chain) was seen at least ten times. The antigen remains unidentified. The data were obtained in a study of regulatory T cells in long-lasting Graves disease. Study results and limitations: Favoring TRBV28, TRBJ1-2 and TRBJ2-5 was a feature seen in persistent disease. Clonotypes that were public and shared totalled 2,500 to 3,500 in persistent patients versus 850 to 1,000 in new patients.

Time point described: persistent/refractory GD, antithyroid drugs over 5 years with positive TRAb. Following extraction of RNA from PBMCs, that RNA was used to make the TCR library. Trimming took 0 bases from V and 1 from J, leaving 10 bases between them. The CDR3 extends over 15 amino acids. CDR1 is MNHEY and CDR2 is SVGAGI in the germline V gene. Combining iRepertoire HTBI primers with Arm-PCR of CDR3 regions, the authors built TCR beta libraries. Each CDR3 protein gets one entry after TCRdb re-called the multiplex PCR reads with MiXCR. There are hundreds of thousands of distinct CDR3 sequences in the sample; under 25% occur only once, and over 11% lies in the top ten.

This TCR derives from a female donor with Graves disease. Sequences were derived from peripheral blood mononuclear cells (PBMCs), sampled when the disease was refractory, from a patient treated with antithyroid drugs. V is TRBV6-5 and J is TRBJ2-7, with D unresolved. This chain's CDR3 is CASSYSTPWSYEQYF. DNA of the CDR3: TGTGCCAGCAGTTACTCTACCCCCTGGTCCTACGAGCAGTACTTC.